What follows are 29 T cell receptor beta chains derived from one specimen sequenced in a study of blood T cells in healthy people across ages. Sample-barcoded 5' priming and a J-beta primer mix drove a second PCR of about 6 to 12 cycles. Each CDR3 protein is one row after TCRdb ran MiXCR on the 5' RACE reads. The sample includes just under 900,000 distinct CDR3 sequences, about 28% of them seen just once. Sequencing was performed on blood. The receptors come from a woman of 80 years or more in good health.

This clonotype was picked up a small number of times. A much larger clone lies a single base off, so this may be a read error. CDR3: CAASRDGQGAREQYF. CDR3 in DNA: TGTGCCGCCAGCAGAGATGGACAGGGGGCGCGGGAGCAGTACTTC. The chain joins TRBV15 to TRBJ2-7, with TRBD1 matching over 11 bases. Germline lookup yields CDR1 LNHNV and CDR2 YYDKDF (reference sequence). This CDR3 spans 15 amino acids.

The table lists this clonotype with many counts. This rearrangement joins TRBV4-3 to TRBJ2-1, with TRBD2 identical over 15 bases. Germline V lookup: CDR1 LGHNA, CDR2 YSLEER. After removal of 4 bases from V and 8 bases from J, the junction contained 6 bases not matched to a gene. The CDR3 extends over 16 amino acids. Written as DNA, the CDR3 is TGCGCCAGCAGCCTTCGGGGACTAGCGGGGGGTTATGAGCAGTTCTTC. It encodes CASSLRGLAGGYEQFF.

This chain links TRBV14 with TRBJ1-1; tentatively, D is TRBD1 (6 bases). Trimming removed 5 bases from V and 6 bases from J, with 19 bases in between. Germline V gene sequence: CDR1 SGHDN, CDR2 FVKESK. CDR3 length equals 15 residues. The CDR3: CASSFLQGGVPEAFF. The CDR3 coding sequence is TGTGCCAGCAGCTTCTTACAGGGCGGGGTACCTGAAGCTTTCTTT.

In its sample, this clonotype was seen a few times. V gene TRBV11-2 combines with J gene TRBJ1-1; D remains ambiguous. V was cut by 1 base and J by 8 bases, with 11 bases left in between. The CDR3 length is 13 residues. Germline V gene sequence: CDR1 SGHAT, CDR2 FQNNGV. The CDR3 spells CASSLAPGREAFF. CDR3 coding DNA: TGTGCCAGCAGCTTAGCCCCAGGACGGGAAGCTTTCTTT.

The rearrangement uses TRBV28 and TRBJ2-5; D perhaps matches TRBD2 (6 bases). This CDR3 has 14 amino acids. Trimming stripped 0 bases from V and 1 base from J, with 6 bases between. Germline V lookup: CDR1 MDHEN, CDR2 SYDVKM. The CDR3, as DNA: TGTGCCAGCAGTTTATGGACTAGCCAAGAGACCCAGTACTTC. It translates to CASSLWTSQETQYF.

The chain links TRBV4-1 to TRBJ1-2; tentative D call: TRBD1 (5 bases). The CDR3 loop spans 17 amino acids. Trimming shortened V by 1 base and J by 2 bases, and 17 bases separated the two germline ends. CDR1 is MGHRA, CDR2 YSYEKL, per germline. The CDR3 is CASSQGTIGQANYGYTF. CDR3 coding DNA: TGCGCCAGCAGCCAAGGGACAATCGGGCAGGCGAACTATGGCTACACCTTC.

Ten or more counts support this clonotype. This chain links TRBV9 with TRBJ1-4, with 7 positions matching TRBD1. V shed 2 bases and J 3 bases; nucleotides not matched to a gene: 4. Germline CDR1 and CDR2: SGDLS and YYNGEE. This CDR3 contains 15 residues. As DNA, the CDR3 is TGTGCCAGCAGCGTTACAGGGGCGGCTAATGAAAAACTGTTTTTT. Encoded protein: CASSVTGAANEKLFF. Complete variable domain (other parts from reference TRBV9 and TRBJ1-4): DSGVTQTPKHLITATGQRVTLRCSPRSGDLSVYWYQQSLDQGLQFLIQYYNGEERAKGNILERFSAQQFPDLHSELNLSSLELGDSALYFCASSVTGAANEKLFFGSGTQLSVL.

Ten or more counts support this clonotype. The V and J genes are TRBV27 and TRBJ2-1; a weak D match, TRBD1 (5 bases). CDR3 length: 16 amino acids. Germline V lookup: CDR1 MNHEY, CDR2 SMNVEV (reference sequence). V was trimmed by 0 bases and J by 2 bases, leaving 11 bases between them. CDR3 amino acids: CASSLSRQMAYNEQFF. CDR3 in DNA: TGTGCCAGCAGTTTATCTCGACAGATGGCCTACAATGAGCAGTTCTTC.

This clonotype was found many times. The CDR3 loop reads CSARRGFRTYNEQFF. The CDR3, as DNA: TGCAGTGCTAGGAGAGGGTTTAGAACCTACAATGAGCAGTTCTTC. V gene TRBV20-1 combines with J gene TRBJ2-1, with D tentatively TRBD2 (5 bases). The CDR3 extends over 15 amino acids. V was shortened by 3 bases and J by 2 bases, with 14 bases between the two germline ends. Germline V gives CDR1 DFQATT, CDR2 SNEGSKA (reference sequence).

A remark on this clonotype: One junction end disagrees with the germline gene, perhaps due to a read error. The chain recombines TRBV7-9 with TRBJ1-1, with 7 nucleotides matching TRBD1. This CDR3 comprises 16 residues. Germline loops: CDR1 SEHNR, CDR2 FQNEAQ (reference sequence). The CDR3 nucleotides are TGTGCCAGCAGCTTGTCAGGGGGGAGAGAGTACACTAAAGCTTTCTTT. Protein: CASSLSGGREYTKAFF.

This clonotype was observed a handful of times. The chain is built from TRBV5-1 and TRBJ2-7; 8 bases agree with TRBD1. Per germline, CDR1 SGHRS and CDR2 YFSETQ. V lost 0 bases, J lost 1 base, and 6 bases stayed unmatched. The CDR3 sequence is 16 residues long. Here the CDR3 reads CASSLEGQALSYEQYF. The CDR3 DNA sequence: TGCGCCAGCAGCTTGGAGGGACAGGCCTTATCCTACGAGCAGTACTTC. The full variable domain, its missing parts supplied by reference TRBV5-1 and TRBJ2-7, is KAGVTQTPRYLIKTRGQQVTLSCSPISGHRSVSWYQQTPGQGLQFLFEYFSETQRNKGNFPGRFSGRQFSNSRSEMNVSTLELGDSALYLCASSLEGQALSYEQYFGPGTRLTVT.

This clonotype was picked up many times. The chain recombines TRBV7-9 with TRBJ1-2; 11 bases are shared with TRBD1. Germline CDR1 and CDR2: SEHNR and FQNEAQ (reference sequence). The CDR3 extends over 17 amino acids. J lost 4 bases, V lost 5 bases, and 12 bases had no gene match. The CDR3 loop is CASSPNRGQGDVYGYTF. The CDR3 DNA reads TGTGCCAGCAGCCCTAACCGGGGACAGGGGGATGTCTATGGCTACACCTTC.

This clonotype occurred many times. This chain connects TRBV11-2 to TRBJ2-5, with 7 bases fitting TRBD2. The CDR3 runs 15 residues. The trim removed 4 bases at V and 2 bases at J, leaving 7 bases unmatched. Germline CDR1 SGHAT, CDR2 FQNNGV. The CDR3 loop reads CASSSTWGGQETQYF. The DNA for the CDR3 is TGTGCCAGCAGCTCAACCTGGGGGGGGCAAGAGACCCAGTACTTC. Based on the CDR3 plus reference TRBV11-2 and TRBJ2-5, the full variable domain is EAGVAQSPRYKIIEKRQSVAFWCNPISGHATLYWYQQILGQGPKLLIQFQNNGVVDDSQLPKDRFSAERLKGVDSTLKIQPAKLEDSAVYLCASSSTWGGQETQYFGPGTRLLVL.

This clonotype has more than one count but fewer than ten. The V and J genes are TRBV12-3 or TRBV12-4 and TRBJ2-3, with TRBD1 identical over 9 bases. This CDR3 contains 17 residues. Trimming cost V 3 bases and J 4 bases; bases outside gene matches: 11. The CDR3 nucleotides read TGTGCCAGCAGTTTTAGCCTAGGGACAGGGACCCCAGATACGCAGTATTTT. Protein: CASSFSLGTGTPDTQYF.

With regard to this clonotype: This may stem from a read error, because a much larger clone lies one nucleotide away. The CDR3 spells CASSPGRINTETFF. The CDR3 nucleotides are TGTGCCAGCAGCCCTGGGCGGATTAACACTGAAACTTTCTTT. The rearrangement joins TRBV7-2 to TRBJ1-1; D call uncertain. Germline loops: CDR1 SGHTA, CDR2 FQGNSA. The CDR3 spans 14 residues.

Notes on this clonotype: The CDR3 ends on some other residue instead of the conserved phenylalanine or tryptophan, so this is likely a read error. Because the CDR3's place on the DNA is in doubt, the DNA is left out and the CDR3 is given as listed by TCRdb. The genes are TRBV4-2 and TRBJ2-1; the D call of TRBD1 is as the table states it, not checked on the DNA. Germline lookup yields CDR1 LGHNA and CDR2 YNFKEQ. 18 amino acids form the CDR3, both terminal residues included. CDR3 in amino acids: CASSLVRDGNGGGYTFGS.

This clonotype was observed many times. The J gene is TRBJ1-2, the V gene TRBV29-1; D gene unclear. The CDR3 covers 12 residues. Germline CDR1 SQVTM, CDR2 ANQGSEA. Trimming left V 7 bases short and J 8 bases short, with 17 bases between. The CDR3 loop reads CSGGEQTAGYTF. CDR3 bases: TGCAGCGGGGGAGAACAGACTGCCGGCTACACCTTC.

The V gene is TRBV9, the J gene TRBJ2-7; 11 nucleotides line up with TRBD1. This CDR3 contains 15 residues. Per the germline V gene, CDR1 is SGDLS and CDR2 is YYNGEE. The trim removed 3 bases at V and 3 bases at J, leaving 5 bases unmatched. The DNA of the CDR3 is TGTGCCAGCAGCGGGGGGACAGGGGGGGGCTACGAGCAGTACTTC. Its protein product is CASSGGTGGGYEQYF.

The sample holds many counts of this clonotype. Here the CDR3 reads CASSLALIRWRGDEQFF. The CDR3 DNA is TGTGCCAGCAGCTTAGCGCTAATCAGGTGGCGGGGGGATGAGCAGTTCTTC. The V call is TRBV7-2, the J call TRBJ2-1; 8 bases match TRBD2. The V segment lost 0 bases and the J segment 8 bases; nucleotides outside the gene matches: 12. The germline V gene has CDR1 SGHTA and CDR2 FQGNSA. There are 17 residues in the CDR3.

The chain is built from TRBV4-3 and TRBJ2-3, with TRBD2 matching over 11 bases. V was clipped by 3 bases and J by 3 bases; unmatched bases: 8. The germline V gene encodes CDR1 LGHNA and CDR2 YSLEER. The CDR3 sequence is 17 residues long. CDR3 coding DNA: TGCGCCAGCAGCCACGAAAACCGACTAGCGGGAACAGATACGCAGTATTTT. Translation gives CASSHENRLAGTDTQYF.

At least ten counts were recorded for this clonotype. The V and J genes are TRBV6-1 and TRBJ1-5; 7 bases agree with TRBD1. With 6 bases clipped from V and 3 bases from J, the junction kept 8 bases outside the gene matches. The CDR3 covers 15 residues. The germline CDR1 and CDR2 sequences are MNHNS and SASEGT. CDR3: CASRRGRQVNQPQHF. CDR3 DNA sequence: TGTGCCAGCAGGAGGGGGCGACAGGTCAATCAGCCCCAGCATTTT.

This clonotype was observed many times. The genes are TRBV20-1 and TRBJ1-5; TRBD1 aligns across 9 bases. Looked up from germline, CDR1 is DFQATT and CDR2 is SNEGSKA (reference sequence). CDR3 size: 12 residues. V lost 8 bases to trimming and J lost 5 bases; unmatched junction nucleotides: 4. The CDR3 here is CSLRTGDQPQHF. DNA for the CDR3: TGCAGTCTCCGGACAGGGGATCAGCCCCAGCATTTT.

V and J are TRBV10-3 and TRBJ2-5, with TRBD2 matching over 9 bases. V shed 5 bases and J 11 bases; nucleotides not matched to a gene: 15. CDR1 is ENHRY and CDR2 is SYGVKD in the germline V gene. The CDR3 spans 15 residues. In DNA, the CDR3 is TGTGCCATCAGTCGAGGCGGGGGGGCTAAAAATGAGCAGTACTTC. Its translation is CAISRGGGAKNEQYF.

This clonotype appeared many times. The chain is built from TRBV15 and TRBJ2-1; a weak D match, TRBD2 (7 bases). Germline CDR1 reads LNHNV; CDR2 reads YYDKDF (reference sequence). This CDR3 is built from 15 residues. V was clipped by 1 base and J by 5 bases, with 12 bases between them. CDR3 amino acids: CATSRVRGANNEQFF. DNA for the CDR3: TGTGCCACCAGCAGAGTCCGGGGGGCAAACAATGAGCAGTTCTTC. Full variable domain (rest looked up from reference TRBV15 and TRBJ2-1): DAMVIQNPRYQVTQFGKPVTLSCSQTLNHNVMYWYQQKSSQAPKLLFHYYDKDFNNEADTPDNFQSRRPNTSFCFLDIRSPGLGDTAMYLCATSRVRGANNEQFFGPGTRLTVL.

This clonotype was observed at least ten times. Here the CDR3 DNA reads TGCAGCGTTGAAGATCGTGGGGCTAACTTTCTCGGCTACACCTTC. Translating gives CSVEDRGANFLGYTF. The V and J genes are TRBV29-1 and TRBJ1-2, with D possibly matching TRBD1 (5 bases). V was clipped by 0 bases and J by 8 bases, with 19 bases between them. The CDR3 totals 15 residues. Per the germline V gene, CDR1 is SQVTM and CDR2 is ANQGSEA. Together with reference TRBV29-1 and TRBJ1-2, the CDR3 gives the full variable domain: SAVISQKPSRDICQRGTSLTIQCQVDSQVTMMFWYRQQPGQSLTLIATANQGSEATYESGFVIDKFPISRPNLTFSTLTVSNMSPEDSSIYLCSVEDRGANFLGYTFGSGTRLTVV.

The chain carries TRBV6-1 and TRBJ1-2; the D gene is possibly TRBD1 (5 bases). Germline V CDR1 and CDR2: MNHNS, SASEGT. The CDR3 extends over 14 amino acids. Deletions cut 6 bases from V and 4 bases from J, with 15 bases between. The CDR3 DNA is TGTGCCAGCAGCGACGGGGCGAGAGGCTATGGCTACACCTTC. Amino acids: CASSDGARGYGYTF.

The chain recombines TRBV20-1 with TRBJ2-5; 7 nucleotides align to TRBD2. Germline values: CDR1 DFQATT, CDR2 SNEGSKA (reference sequence). The CDR3 extends over 11 amino acids. V lost 7 bases and J lost 2; bases outside the gene matches: 1. CDR3 protein: CSGGGQETQYF. CDR3 coding DNA: TGCAGTGGGGGGGGGCAAGAGACCCAGTACTTC.

A note on this clonotype: At one end, the junction sequence differs from germline, possibly due to a read error. V is TRBV3-1 and J is TRBJ2-5, with 10 bases that match TRBD2. CDR1 and CDR2 from the germline V gene are LGHDT and YNNKEL (reference sequence). CDR3 length: 18 amino acids. The CDR3 sequence: CASSQVLAGELFQETRYF. CDR3 in DNA: TGTGCCAGCAGCCAAGTTCTAGCGGGGGAACTCTTCCAAGAGACCCGGTACTTC.

In its sample, this clonotype was seen many times. V is TRBV20-1 and J is TRBJ2-7, with TRBD1 identical over 8 bases. V was clipped by 3 bases and J by 3 bases; unmatched bases: 1. CDR1 and CDR2 (germline): DFQATT, SNEGSKA (reference sequence). The CDR3 totals 12 residues. DNA of the CDR3: TGCAGTGCTAGGACAGGGGTCTACGAGCAGTACTTC. This translates into CSARTGVYEQYF.